Detailed here is one T cell receptor beta chain. Its target is unknown. This entry belongs to a study of T cells in localized non-small cell lung cancer. Study-level results: Without multi-region sequencing, intratumor heterogeneity could not be excluded. In adjacent lung appeared a median 57 of the top 100 tumor clones. Peak T cell clonality was found in uninvolved adjacent lung, exceeding tumor.

Here immunoSEQ multiplex PCR was the method, and the copy in TCRdb shows in-frame clones only, minus some. The sample includes 26,000 or so clones, approximately 86% of them seen just once. This CDR3 has 13 residues. Looked up from germline, CDR1 is LNHDA and CDR2 is SQIVND (reference sequence). Trimming stripped 6 bases from V and 8 bases from J, with 16 bases between. The sequencing here drew on peripheral blood, taken before any cancer treatment. This TCR came from a female donor of 60 years or more with stage I lung adenocarcinoma. The rearrangement uses TRBV19 and TRBJ1-2; D is possibly TRBD1 (6 bases). CDR3 DNA: TGTGCCAGTAGCAATGAAGGGGGAAGGGGCTACACCTTC. Its protein is CASSNEGGRGYTF.